This T cell receptor (beta chain) stems from a study of blood T cells in healthy people across ages. This clonotype was seen just once. CDR1 SGHTA and CDR2 FQGNSA come from the germline V gene. V was cut by 5 bases and J by 4 bases, with 27 bases left in between. The CDR3 totals 20 residues. Combining a sample-barcoded 5' primer with a J-beta primer mix, a second PCR ran for about 6 to 11 cycles. A single record per CDR3 protein comes from TCRdb applying MiXCR to the 5' RACE reads. The sample gives around 820,000 distinct CDR3 sequences, around a quarter of which show up once; under 4.5% is in the top ten. In addition, the sample was reused for a study of T cells of mothers and their children. From that study: The second PCR's M1S primer added sample barcodes and 2-4 random nucleotides. The yield was over 8 million TCR beta CDR3 reads from each mother and approximately 3.1 million from each child. Overlap measured in related mother-child pairs was slightly, non-significantly higher than in unrelated pairs.

The V gene is TRBV7-2, the J gene TRBJ2-6; TRBD1 or TRBD2 may be the D gene (5 bases each). This sequence originates from a boy aged 5-17 years in good health. Sequenced: blood. The CDR3 loop is CASSPQGTIRAFVGANVLTF. DNA for the CDR3: TGTGCCAGCAGCCCACAAGGGACCATCCGGGCGTTCGTAGGGGCCAACGTCCTGACTTTC.